These 26 T cell receptor beta chains share one sample of origin, sequenced in a study of beta chain features in type 1 diabetes. cDNA synthesis used the whole RNA isolate, giving expressed TCRB sequences. Assay: immunoSEQ multiplex PCR; the TCRdb copy retains only in-frame clones and omits some. The data contain around 430,000 clones, 30% of them singletons. The specimen was naive CD4+ T cells from blood. The receptor set was obtained from a man between 18 and 35 years old in good health.

The rearrangement joins TRBV29-1 to TRBJ2-3; weak D call: TRBD2 (5 bases). The V gene lost 5 bases and the J gene lost 5 bases, with 17 bases spanning the gap. Germline loops: CDR1 SQVTM, CDR2 ANQGSEA. The CDR3 is made up of 14 amino acids. CDR3 region: CSVKRVHGEDTQYF. CDR3 DNA sequence: TGCAGCGTTAAAAGAGTGCACGGGGAAGATACGCAGTATTTT.

The V gene is TRBV5-4, the J gene TRBJ2-7; either TRBD1 or TRBD2 may fit D (5 bases each). The CDR3 covers 16 residues. The V gene lost 3 bases and the J gene lost 0 bases, with 16 bases spanning the gap. Germline V lookup: CDR1 SGHNT, CDR2 YYREEE (reference sequence). This chain's CDR3 is CASSSVGTDSSYEQYF. The DNA of the CDR3 is TGTGCCAGCAGCTCCGTCGGGACGGATAGCTCCTACGAGCAGTACTTC. Full variable domain (outside the CDR3, taken from reference TRBV5-4 and TRBJ2-7): ETGVTQSPTHLIKTRGQQVTLRCSSQSGHNTVSWYQQALGQGPQFIFQYYREEENGRGNFPPRFSGLQFPNYSSELNVNALELDDSALYLCASSSVGTDSSYEQYFGPGTRLTVT.

This clone was counted only a few times. Other DNA sequences in the same sample also yield this CDR3. The chain recombines TRBV30 with TRBJ1-5; 8 nucleotides line up with TRBD1. The CDR3 length is 14 residues. The V gene's germline CDR1 is GTSNPN and CDR2 SVGIG (reference sequence). Trimming cost V 2 bases and J 2 bases; bases outside gene matches: 2. The CDR3 DNA sequence: TGTGCCTGGAGTCTACAGGGGGGCAATCAGCCCCAGCATTTT. This translates into CAWSLQGGNQPQHF.

The chain combines TRBV9 with TRBJ1-2; tentative D call: TRBD1 (6 bases). The germline gives CDR1 SGDLS, CDR2 YYNGEE. V was pared by 2 bases and J by 8 bases, with 28 bases between. The CDR3 is 18 amino acids. The CDR3 region is CASSVDPLTGMGGYGYTF. Here the CDR3 DNA reads TGTGCCAGCAGCGTCGACCCCCTGACAGGAATGGGAGGATACGGCTACACCTTC.

This sequence joins TRBV5-4 and TRBJ2-7; D gene unclear. The V gene lost 1 base and the J gene lost 5 bases, with 7 bases spanning the gap. The CDR3 is 12 residues long. The germline V gene has CDR1 SGHNT and CDR2 YYREEE (reference sequence). CDR3 coding DNA: TGTGCCAGCAGCTTGCAAAGGGACGAGCAGTACTTC. Protein: CASSLQRDEQYF.

This clone was detected a few times. The same CDR3 is also encoded by other DNA sequences in this sample. The chain uses TRBV7-9 and TRBJ2-5; unclear D gene. There are 13 residues in the CDR3. Trimming took 1 base from V and 2 from J, leaving 5 bases between them. Looked up from germline, CDR1 is SEHNR and CDR2 is FQNEAQ (reference sequence). This CDR3 is CASSLGSQETQYF. The CDR3 nucleotides are TGTGCCAGCAGCTTAGGCAGTCAAGAGACCCAGTACTTC.

This clone was seen a few times. The same CDR3 is also encoded by other DNA sequences in this sample. V usage is TRBV29-1 and J usage is TRBJ2-7; 8 bases are a match to TRBD2. CDR1 SQVTM and CDR2 ANQGSEA come from the germline V gene. There are 13 residues in the CDR3. Trimming removed 4 bases from V and 4 bases from J; junction bases left unmatched: 6. The CDR3 loop reads CSVVGLAVYEQYF. The CDR3 DNA reads TGCAGCGTTGTAGGACTAGCCGTGTACGAGCAGTACTTC.

This clone was counted a few times. The chain couples TRBV28 to TRBJ2-5; D uncertain. This CDR3 spans 15 amino acids. The germline V and J ends were trimmed by 6 bases and 3 bases, with 17 bases remaining between them. Looked up from germline, CDR1 is MDHEN and CDR2 is SYDVKM. Written as DNA, the CDR3 is TGTGCCAGCAGCAGACGAGCGAACAGTAAAGAGACCCAGTACTTC. Protein product: CASSRRANSKETQYF.

This rearrangement joins TRBV30 to TRBJ2-7; tentative D call: TRBD2 (6 bases). The CDR3 length is 14 residues. Germline assignment: CDR1 GTSNPN and CDR2 SVGIG (reference sequence). V lost 3 bases, J lost 2 bases, and 14 bases lay in between. In DNA, the CDR3 is TGTGCCTGGAGAGCCCCGGGACTGGCCTACGAGCAGTACTTC. Translating gives CAWRAPGLAYEQYF.

The chain joins TRBV9 to TRBJ2-1; TRBD1 matches 9 bases. The CDR3 has 15 residues. Germline lookup yields CDR1 SGDLS and CDR2 YYNGEE. V shed 3 bases and J 0 bases; nucleotides not matched to a gene: 1. CDR3 coding DNA: TGTGCCAGCAGCGCGACAGGGGGCTCCTACAATGAGCAGTTCTTC. Translating it yields CASSATGGSYNEQFF.

DNA of the CDR3: TGTGCCAGCAGCCGGGAGGCCGGGGAGCTGTTTTTT. As protein: CASSREAGELFF. This chain links TRBV7-9 with TRBJ2-2, with 7 positions matching TRBD2. CDR1 and CDR2 from the germline V gene are SEHNR and FQNEAQ (reference sequence). This CDR3 spans 12 amino acids. J was trimmed by 6 bases and V by 5 bases; bases with no gene match: 0.

The CDR3 protein is CASSSQQRTEAFF. The CDR3, as DNA: TGTGCCAGCAGCTCCCAACAGAGGACTGAAGCTTTCTTT. The V call is TRBV7-2, the J call TRBJ1-1; D is ambiguous. CDR3 length equals 13 residues. The V end was cut by 4 bases, the J end by 5 bases, with 11 bases between. CDR1 and CDR2 (germline): SGHTA, FQGNSA.

This clone was observed a handful of times. This sequence joins TRBV23-1 and TRBJ2-1; TRBD1 might be the D (6 bases). TRBV23-1 is recorded as an ORF, its role being uncertain. The CDR3 has 16 residues. The V end was cut by 0 bases, the J end by 2 bases, with 11 bases between. Here the CDR3 reads CASSQSQGQTYNEQFF. The CDR3 nucleotides are TGCGCCAGCAGTCAATCGCAGGGACAAACCTACAATGAGCAGTTCTTC.

The table lists this clone with a few counts. The V and J genes are TRBV10-3 and TRBJ2-3; TRBD2 might be the D (5 bases). The CDR3 spans 16 residues. Germline V gene lookup returns CDR1 ENHRY and CDR2 SYGVKD. V shed 3 bases and J shed 2 bases, with 15 bases lying between them. CDR3 protein: CAISDSGWRYTDTQYF. DNA of the CDR3: TGTGCCATCAGTGACTCCGGCTGGAGGTACACAGATACGCAGTATTTT.

The chain uses TRBV2 and TRBJ2-1, with 8 bases matching TRBD2. CDR3 size: 15 residues. Germline V gene data show CDR1 as SNHLY and CDR2 as FYNNEI. V trimming: 2 bases; J trimming: 1 base; junction bases outside the gene matches: 1. The CDR3 nucleotides read TGTGCCAGCAGTGAAATAGCGGGATCCTACAATGAGCAGTTCTTC. Protein: CASSEIAGSYNEQFF.

A few counts support this clone. The rearrangement uses TRBV28 and TRBJ1-2; tentatively, D is TRBD1 (5 bases). Looked up from germline, CDR1 is MDHEN and CDR2 is SYDVKM. V was cut by 6 bases and J by 8 bases, with 16 bases left in between. CDR3 length: 13 residues. CDR3 DNA: TGTGCCAGCAGAACTCAGGGTCCGGGAGGCTACACCTTC. Protein: CASRTQGPGGYTF.

This clone was detected once. This chain links TRBV11-2 with TRBJ2-2, with a weak D call TRBD1 (5 bases). The germline CDR1 and CDR2 sequences are SGHAT and FQNNGV. V was trimmed by 5 bases and J by 6 bases, leaving 13 bases between them. This CDR3 has 14 amino acids. The DNA of the CDR3 is TGTGCCAGCAGCGTCCTCAGGGTCCCCGGGGAGCTGTTTTTT. Translated: CASSVLRVPGELFF.

The V gene is TRBV7-2, the J gene TRBJ2-7; possibly TRBD1 for D (6 bases). The CDR3 has 17 residues. The germline V gene encodes CDR1 SGHTA and CDR2 FQGNSA. V shed 1 base and J shed 2 bases, with 18 bases lying between them. This CDR3 reads CASSLGVAGATPYEQYF. As DNA, the CDR3 is TGTGCCAGCAGCTTAGGGGTTGCAGGGGCTACTCCCTACGAGCAGTACTTC.

V gene TRBV29-1 combines with J gene TRBJ2-5; 10 bases line up with TRBD1. Germline trimming cut 7 bases from V and 5 bases from J; bases unmatched to any gene: 10. This CDR3 contains 14 residues. CDR1 is SQVTM, CDR2 ANQGSEA, per germline. In DNA form, the CDR3 reads TGCAGCGCCCGGGACAGGGGTTTATGGGAGACCCAGTACTTC. Protein: CSARDRGLWETQYF.

The rearrangement uses TRBV9 and TRBJ2-5, with 11 positions matching TRBD2. This CDR3 spans 14 amino acids. Germline loops: CDR1 SGDLS, CDR2 YYNGEE. With V trimmed by 1 base and J by 4 bases, 0 bases remained unmatched. CDR3 protein: CASSVTSGRETQYF. DNA of the CDR3: TGTGCCAGCAGCGTAACTAGCGGGAGAGAGACCCAGTACTTC.

The gene calls are TRBV7-8 and TRBJ1-2; 10 nucleotides match TRBD1. CDR3 length: 15 amino acids. CDR1 and CDR2 (germline): SGHVS, FQNEAQ. With 5 bases clipped from V and 7 bases from J, the junction kept 10 bases outside the gene matches. The CDR3 DNA is TGTGCCAGCAGCCCCGGGACAGGGGCAGAGGGTGGCTACACCTTC. Protein product: CASSPGTGAEGGYTF.

Only a few counts were recorded for this clone. The rearrangement uses TRBV7-3 and TRBJ2-1; 8 nucleotides align to TRBD1. Germline lookup yields CDR1 SGHTA and CDR2 FQGTGA. The CDR3 extends over 15 amino acids. The V segment lost 1 base and the J segment 5 bases; nucleotides outside the gene matches: 4. CDR3 sequence (DNA): TGTGCCAGCAGCTTAAGTGGACAGGGACACAATGAGCAGTTCTTC. Translated, it gives CASSLSGQGHNEQFF.

This clone was seen a handful of times. The V gene is TRBV5-4, the J gene TRBJ2-3, with D perhaps TRBD1 (5 bases). The V gene's germline CDR1 is SGHNT and CDR2 YYREEE (reference sequence). Trimming removed 5 bases from V and 2 bases from J, with 15 bases in between. The CDR3 is made up of 15 amino acids. The CDR3 region is CASRRADSLTDTQYF. The CDR3 DNA sequence: TGTGCCAGCAGACGCGCAGACAGCCTCACAGATACGCAGTATTTT.

V gene TRBV28 combines with J gene TRBJ1-5, with TRBD1 as a possible D gene (6 bases). Germline V gives CDR1 MDHEN, CDR2 SYDVKM. V was shortened by 2 bases and J by 0 bases, with 8 bases between the two germline ends. The CDR3 is 15 residues long. The CDR3 DNA follows: TGTGCCAGCAGTTTAAGACAGGTTAGCAATCAGCCCCAGCATTTT. This gives the protein CASSLRQVSNQPQHF.

The sample holds a few counts of this clone. This sample also contains other DNA sequences that code for the same CDR3. The gene calls are TRBV2 and TRBJ2-7; D is ambiguous. CDR3 size: 11 residues. The ends were cut back, 4 bases at V and 4 bases at J, with 5 bases in the middle. Germline V lookup: CDR1 SNHLY, CDR2 FYNNEI. The CDR3 DNA is TGTGCCAGCAGTGTTTTATACGAGCAGTACTTC. It codes for CASSVLYEQYF. The entire variable domain, with the rest obtained from reference TRBV2 and TRBJ2-7, is as follows: EPEVTQTPSHQVTQMGQEVILRCVPISNHLYFYWYRQILGQKVEFLVSFYNNEISEKSEIFDDQFSVERPDGSNFTLKIRSTKLEDSAMYFCASSVLYEQYFGPGTRLTVT.

A single count supports this clone. This sample also contains other DNA sequences that code for the same CDR3. V is TRBV9 and J is TRBJ2-1; 8 bases are shared with TRBD2. CDR1 SGDLS and CDR2 YYNGEE come from the germline V gene. V dropped 2 bases and J dropped 2; count of bases not matched to a gene: 3. This CDR3 spans 15 amino acids. Here the CDR3 reads CASSVTSGTYNEQFF. In DNA, the CDR3 is TGTGCCAGCAGCGTCACTAGCGGAACCTACAATGAGCAGTTCTTC.